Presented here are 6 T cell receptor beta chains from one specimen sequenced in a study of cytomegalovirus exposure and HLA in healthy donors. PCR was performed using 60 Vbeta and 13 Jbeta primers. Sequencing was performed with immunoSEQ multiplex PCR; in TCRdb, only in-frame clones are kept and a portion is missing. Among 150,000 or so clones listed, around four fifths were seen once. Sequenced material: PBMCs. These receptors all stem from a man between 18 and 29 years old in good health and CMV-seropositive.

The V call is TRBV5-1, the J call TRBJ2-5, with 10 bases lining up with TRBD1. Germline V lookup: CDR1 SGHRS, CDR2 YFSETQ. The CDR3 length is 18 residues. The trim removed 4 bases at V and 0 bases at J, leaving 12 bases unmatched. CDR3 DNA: TGCGCCAGCAGCCCTACGGGACAGGGGCGTAAAGACCAAGAGACCCAGTACTTC. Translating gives CASSPTGQGRKDQETQYF. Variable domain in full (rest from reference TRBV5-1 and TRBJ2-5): KAGVTQTPRYLIKTRGQQVTLSCSPISGHRSVSWYQQTPGQGLQFLFEYFSETQRNKGNFPGRFSGRQFSNSRSEMNVSTLELGDSALYLCASSPTGQGRKDQETQYFGPGTRLLVL.

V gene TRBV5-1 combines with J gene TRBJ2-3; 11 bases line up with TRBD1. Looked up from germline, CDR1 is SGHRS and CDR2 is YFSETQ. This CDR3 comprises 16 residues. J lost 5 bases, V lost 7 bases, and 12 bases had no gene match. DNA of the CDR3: TGCGCCAGCCAAGCCCTGGACAGGGGGCGGGTAGATACGCAGTATTTT. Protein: CASQALDRGRVDTQYF.

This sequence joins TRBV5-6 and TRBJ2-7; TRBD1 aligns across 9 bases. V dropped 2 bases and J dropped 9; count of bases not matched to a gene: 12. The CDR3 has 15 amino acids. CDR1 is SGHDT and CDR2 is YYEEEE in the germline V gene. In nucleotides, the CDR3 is TGTGCCAGCAGCTTTTGGGACAGGGACCGCGCCGGGCAGTACTTC. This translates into CASSFWDRDRAGQYF.

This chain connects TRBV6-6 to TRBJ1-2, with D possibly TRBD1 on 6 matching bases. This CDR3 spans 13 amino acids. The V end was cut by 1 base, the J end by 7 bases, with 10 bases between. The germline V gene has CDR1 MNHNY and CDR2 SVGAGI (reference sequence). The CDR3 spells CASSYYRAGGYTF. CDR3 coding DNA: TGTGCCAGCAGTTACTACAGGGCAGGTGGCTACACCTTC.

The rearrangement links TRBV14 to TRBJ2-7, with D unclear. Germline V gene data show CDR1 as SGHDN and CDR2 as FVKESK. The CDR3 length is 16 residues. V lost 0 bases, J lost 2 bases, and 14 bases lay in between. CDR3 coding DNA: TGTGCCAGCAGCCAAGATAGGAGCAGTCCGGCCTACGAGCAGTACTTC. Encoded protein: CASSQDRSSPAYEQYF.

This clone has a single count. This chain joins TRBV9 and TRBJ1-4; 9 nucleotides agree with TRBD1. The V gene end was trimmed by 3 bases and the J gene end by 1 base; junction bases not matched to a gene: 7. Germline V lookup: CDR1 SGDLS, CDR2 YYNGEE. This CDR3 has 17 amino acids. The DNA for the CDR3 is TGTGCCAGCAGCGCCCGGGACAGGGTTGGAACTAATGAAAAACTGTTTTTT. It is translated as CASSARDRVGTNEKLFF.